The 28 T cell receptor beta chains reported below all come from one sample, sequenced in a study of tumor-infiltrating lymphocytes in primary liver carcinoma. Investigators took RNA and DNA out together from approximately 22-30 mg of unsorted bulk tissue. The investigators made TCR beta cDNA from approximately 0.5 ug total RNA, using a constant-region primer. Investigators got TCR beta libraries out of three nested multiplex PCR rounds, done with slightly modified ARM-PCR. Each of the first two PCR rounds ran 9 to 11 cycles with TRBV1-TRBV30 forward and C-beta reverse primers. TCRdb itself ran the multiplex PCR reads through MiXCR, one entry per CDR3 protein. The sample carries about 74,000 distinct CDR3 sequences, roughly two thirds recorded once. Sequencing was carried out using liver tumor tissue from sampling region 4. Subset given: tumor region T4, right-lateral pole. The receptor set was obtained from a man in his forties with primary liver carcinoma and hepatitis B virus infection.

Notes on this clonotype: Germline and junction disagree at one end, which may indicate a read error. The chain is built from TRBV29-1 and TRBJ2-1; D ambiguous. The CDR3 covers 10 residues. Germline CDR1 is SQVTM and CDR2 is ANQGSEA. CDR3 residues: CSVLQHEQFF. In DNA, the CDR3 is TGCAGCGTTCTTCAGCATGAACAGTTCTTC.

This chain joins TRBV5-5 and TRBJ2-2; 10 bases match TRBD2. The germline CDR1 and CDR2 sequences are SGHKS and YYEKEE (reference sequence). This CDR3 has 17 residues. With V trimmed by 1 base and J by 7 bases, 10 bases remained unmatched. CDR3 bases: TGTGCCAGCAGCTTGATCCCTAGCGGGAGTGGGAACGGGGAGCTGTTTTTT. It yields the protein CASSLIPSGSGNGELFF.

This chain joins TRBV7-6 and TRBJ2-3, with TRBD2 matching over 8 bases. The CDR3 covers 15 residues. The ends lost 3 bases at V and 3 bases at J; junction bases unmatched: 5. Germline CDR1 SGHVS, CDR2 FNYEAQ. CDR3 nucleotide sequence: TGTGCCAGCAGCTTGGCCACGGGAGGGACAGATACGCAGTATTTT. Encoded protein: CASSLATGGTDTQYF. Drawing the rest from reference TRBV7-6 and TRBJ2-3, the complete variable domain is GAGVSQSPRYKVTKRGQDVALRCDPISGHVSLYWYRQALGQGPEFLTYFNYEAQQDKSGLPNDRFSAERPEGSISTLTIQRTEQRDSAMYRCASSLATGGTDTQYFGPGTRLTVL.

Comments on this clonotype: Given a much more abundant clone one base away, this may be a read error. V usage is TRBV7-3 and J usage is TRBJ2-1, with TRBD2 as a possible D gene (7 bases). Germline lookup yields CDR1 SGHTA and CDR2 FQGTGA. This CDR3 is 15 amino acids long. V lost 6 bases and J 4 bases, leaving 16 bases between the germline ends. CDR3 protein: CASSWTEGGYNEQFF. CDR3 coding DNA: TGTGCCAGCAGTTGGACAGAGGGAGGGTACAATGAGCAGTTCTTC. The whole variable domain, remainder taken from reference TRBV7-3 and TRBJ2-1, is GAGVSQTPSNKVTEKGKYVELRCDPISGHTALYWYRQSLGQGPEFLIYFQGTGAADDSGLPNDRFFAVRPEGSVSTLKIQRTERGDSAVYLCASSWTEGGYNEQFFGPGTRLTVL.

The sample holds one count of this clonotype. Its ends do not fully match the called genes, so a read error is possible. This chain links TRBV13 with TRBJ2-7, with TRBD1 identical over 9 bases. In germline, CDR1 is PRHDT, CDR2 FYEKMQ (reference sequence). The CDR3 sequence is 17 residues long. This chain's CDR3 is CVSSSPTGGQGSYEQYF. The CDR3 DNA reads as TGTGTCAGCAGCTCGCCTACAGGGGGCCAAGGCTCATACGAGCAGTACTTC.

The chain links TRBV12-3 or TRBV12-4 to TRBJ2-1; D uncertain. The CDR3 is made up of 12 amino acids. With 11 bases removed from V and 6 bases from J, the gap between germline ends came to 14 bases. CDR3 coding DNA: TGTGCCGGTAGTCCACTTTCCAATGAGCAGTTCTTC. It translates to CAGSPLSNEQFF.

For this clonotype: The CDR3 end shows no conserved phenylalanine or tryptophan, and so a read error is likely. No DNA is shown, since the ends of the CDR3 on it are uncertain; the CDR3 is the one TCRdb lists. V and J are TRBV11-2 and TRBJ2-3; TRBD2, as called in the table, went unchecked against the DNA. Counting both end residues, the CDR3 totals 15 amino acids. Germline assignment: CDR1 SGHAT and CDR2 FQNNGV. Here the CDR3 reads CASSLLAFSIDTHYL.

The table lists this clonotype with many counts. The V call is TRBV2, the J call TRBJ2-1; unclear D gene. CDR1 SNHLY and CDR2 FYNNEI come from the germline V gene. This CDR3 has 13 residues. V was pared by 3 bases and J by 9 bases, with 12 bases between. The CDR3 region is CASSDSEYGEQFF. The CDR3 region has the DNA TGTGCCAGCAGTGATTCGGAATACGGTGAGCAGTTCTTC.

Remarks on this clonotype: Given the absence of the conserved phenylalanine or tryptophan at the CDR3 end, a read error is likely. This chain joins TRBV29-1 and TRBJ2-3; 7 positions agree with TRBD1. This CDR3 is built from 13 residues. Per the germline V gene, CDR1 is SQVTM and CDR2 is ANQGSEA. The CDR3 region is CSVEMGRGNTQYL. The CDR3 nucleotides read TGCAGTGTTGAAATGGGCAGGGGGAATACGCAGTATCTT.

With respect to this clonotype: A much larger clone lies one base from this, so it may be a read error. The V gene is TRBV7-8, the J gene TRBJ1-2; perhaps TRBD1 as D (5 bases). Germline CDR1 is SGHVS and CDR2 is FQNEAQ. V lost 3 bases and J 10 bases, leaving 15 bases between the germline ends. The length of the CDR3 is 13 residues. The DNA for the CDR3 is TGTGCCAGCAGCTTGCACCGGGACGGTGACTACACCTTC. Translation gives CASSLHRDGDYTF.

With respect to this clonotype: A clone one base away is much larger, so this may be a read error. CDR3 sequence (DNA): TGTGCCAGCAGTCCCCCCATCCCGTCCTACGAGCAGTACTTC. Protein: CASSPPIPSYEQYF. J is TRBJ2-7 and V is TRBV28; unclear D gene. CDR1 MDHEN and CDR2 SYDVKM come from the germline V gene. V lost 5 bases to trimming and J lost 1 base, with 12 bases between them. The CDR3 is 14 amino acids.

This clonotype came up once. The J gene is TRBJ2-3, the V gene TRBV7-2; D is unresolved. The V end was cut by 1 base, the J end by 0 bases, with 11 bases between. Germline V gene lookup returns CDR1 SGHTA and CDR2 FQGNSA. This CDR3 has 16 amino acids. The CDR3 DNA sequence: TGTGCCAGCAGCTTAGGCTTGGGCCCGAGCACAGATACGCAGTATTTT. Its protein product is CASSLGLGPSTDTQYF.

This clonotype was counted a few times. The chain recombines TRBV2 with TRBJ2-7; 8 nucleotides match TRBD1. V was pared by 4 bases and J by 6 bases, with 5 bases of the junction left unmatched. Germline CDR1 is SNHLY and CDR2 is FYNNEI. The CDR3 loop spans 13 amino acids. This CDR3 reads CASSARQGSEQYF. In nucleotides, the CDR3 is TGTGCCAGCAGTGCGCGACAGGGGTCCGAGCAGTACTTC.

Points on this clonotype: Mismatch with germline at one junction end may stem from a read error. This sequence joins TRBV29-1 and TRBJ2-7; 9 bases agree with TRBD1. CDR1 and CDR2 (germline): SQVTM, ANQGSEA. The CDR3 loop spans 12 amino acids. CDR3 in amino acids: CSVQTGGYEQCF. CDR3 bases: TGCAGCGTACAGACAGGGGGGTACGAGCAGTGTTTC.

This clonotype was observed a few times. This may come from a read error, since a much larger clone is one base off. The chain employs TRBV6-5 and TRBJ2-2; the match to TRBD2 covers 7 bases. Germline V gene lookup returns CDR1 MNHEY and CDR2 SVGAGI. There are 16 residues in the CDR3. The CDR3 DNA reads TGTGCCAGCAGACTAGTGGGAGGGGAGAACACCGGAGAGCTGTTTTTT. It specifies CASRLVGGENTGELFF.

A word on this clonotype: A much larger clone sits a single nucleotide away, making a read error possible. The rearrangement joins TRBV7-9 to TRBJ1-3; weak D call: TRBD1 (6 bases). The CDR3 consists of 15 residues. The germline V gene has CDR1 SEHNR and CDR2 FQNEAQ (reference sequence). The DNA of the CDR3 is TGTGCCAGCAGCTTAGTCCGGACAGCTGGAAACACCATGTATTTT. Translating it yields CASSLVRTAGNTMYF. The whole variable domain, remainder taken from reference TRBV7-9 and TRBJ1-3, is DTGVSQNPRHKITKRGQNVTFRCDPISEHNRLYWYRQTLGQGPEFLTYFQNEAQLEKSRLLSDRFSAERPKGSFSTLEIQRTEQGDSAMYLCASSLVRTAGNTMYFGEGSWLTVV.

In the case of this clonotype: Possible read error: a much larger clone is one base away. The chain uses TRBV28 and TRBJ2-1; D might be TRBD2 (6 bases). CDR3 length equals 16 residues. CDR1 and CDR2 (germline): MDHEN, SYDVKM. CDR3 residues: CASSLSGGVPYSEQFF. DNA for the CDR3: TGTGCCAGCAGTTTATCAGGCGGGGTTCCCTACAGTGAGCAGTTCTTC.

About this clonotype itself: One junction end disagrees with the germline gene, perhaps due to a read error. This chain joins TRBV28 and TRBJ2-3; possible D gene TRBD1, 6 bases. There are 13 residues in the CDR3. Germline lookup yields CDR1 MDHEN and CDR2 SYDVKM. CDR3 DNA sequence: TGTGCCATCAGTGTTGAGGGGGTGCATACGCAGTATTTT. It translates to CAISVEGVHTQYF.

CDR3 residues: CSARDGGQGFLAQYF. The CDR3 coding sequence is TGCAGTGCTAGAGATGGAGGACAGGGGTTTCTGGCGCAGTACTTC. The V gene is TRBV20-1, the J gene TRBJ2-7, with 9 positions matching TRBD1. This CDR3 region has 15 residues. Germline loops: CDR1 DFQATT, CDR2 SNEGSKA (reference sequence). Trimming at V came to 0 bases and at J to 9 bases, leaving 12 bases not matched to a gene.

On this clonotype itself: It is likely a read error, because the conserved phenylalanine at the end of the CDR3 is missing. The V and J genes are TRBV4-2 and TRBJ2-1, with D unclear. Per the germline V gene, CDR1 is LGHNA and CDR2 is YNFKEQ. This CDR3 is built from 16 residues. CDR3 in amino acids: CVSSQGRRAIGNEQFL. The CDR3 DNA reads as TGTGTCAGCAGCCAAGGAAGGCGTGCCATCGGTAATGAGCAGTTCCTC.

Turning to this clonotype: The junction shows a germline mismatch at one end, possibly a read error. The V gene is TRBV11-2, the J gene TRBJ2-7; 11 nucleotides match TRBD2. The CDR3 sequence is 18 residues long. CDR1 and CDR2 from the germline V gene are SGHAT and FQNNGV. The CDR3 DNA sequence: TGTACCAGCAGCTTATCCGTTGGACTAGCGGGCGGGGGGTGCGAGCAGTACTTC. It codes for CTSSLSVGLAGGGCEQYF. The variable domain in full, with the rest retrieved from reference TRBV11-2 and TRBJ2-7, is EAGVAQSPRYKIIEKRQSVAFWCNPISGHATLYWYQQILGQGPKLLIQFQNNGVVDDSQLPKDRFSAERLKGVDSTLKIQPAKLEDSAVYLCTSSLSVGLAGGGCEQYFGPGTRLTVT.

Comment on this clonotype: A read error is possible here, since a much larger clone lies one base away. The chain recombines TRBV10-2 with TRBJ1-1, with a weak D call TRBD1 (5 bases). The germline V gene encodes CDR1 WSHSY and CDR2 SAAADI. The CDR3 consists of 13 residues. The CDR3, as DNA: TGCACCAGCAGCTCCCAGGGGAACACTGAAGCTTTCTTT. It encodes CTSSSQGNTEAFF.

About this clonotype itself: The final CDR3 position lacks the conserved phenylalanine or tryptophan, pointing to a likely read error. This sequence joins TRBV11-2 and TRBJ2-2, with TRBD2 matching 7 bases. Germline CDR1 and CDR2: SGHAT and FQNNGV. This CDR3 spans 16 amino acids. The CDR3 sequence is CASSLVALAETGELFL. The DNA for the CDR3 is TGTGCTAGCAGCTTAGTGGCGCTAGCGGAAACCGGGGAGCTGTTTTTA.

This clonotype was counted ten times or more. The V and J genes are TRBV28 and TRBJ1-1; D might be TRBD1 (5 bases). Trimming removed 2 bases at V and 5 bases at J, with 15 bases between. This CDR3 region has 15 residues. Germline values: CDR1 MDHEN, CDR2 SYDVKM. The CDR3 region is CASSLNALRGTEAFF. CDR3 sequence (DNA): TGTGCCAGCAGTTTAAACGCGCTTAGGGGAACTGAAGCTTTCTTT.

This rearrangement joins TRBV29-1 to TRBJ2-2; tentative D call: TRBD2 (5 bases). The V end was cut by 0 bases, the J end by 8 bases, with 16 bases between. The CDR3 consists of 15 residues. Germline loops: CDR1 SQVTM, CDR2 ANQGSEA. CDR3 in DNA: TGCAGCGTTGAAGACGCCGTGGGAGCACCAGGGGAGCTGTTTTTT. It specifies CSVEDAVGAPGELFF.

Comments on this clonotype: The CDR3 end shows no conserved phenylalanine or tryptophan, and so a read error is likely. The DNA is omitted, as the CDR3 cannot be located on it reliably, and the CDR3 follows TCRdb's listing. The J gene is TRBJ1-2, the V gene TRBV11-2; the D call of TRBD1 is as the table states it, not checked on the DNA. The length of the CDR3 is 13 amino acids, counting both ends. Germline assignment: CDR1 SGHAT and CDR2 FQNNGV. CDR3 in amino acids: CASRYGTLYGYAS.

V usage is TRBV29-1 and J usage is TRBJ2-3; possible D gene TRBD2, 5 bases. Trimming shortened V by 6 bases and J by 13 bases, and 20 bases separated the two germline ends. Germline CDR1 SQVTM, CDR2 ANQGSEA. The CDR3 covers 12 residues. The CDR3 is CSVAGECLGEYF. CDR3 in DNA: TGCAGCGTGGCTGGGGAATGCCTCGGGGAGTATTTT.

Of note for this clonotype: A much larger clone lies one base from this, so it may be a read error. The V call is TRBV6-2 or TRBV6-3, the J call TRBJ2-1; D ambiguous. Germline-derived CDR1 and CDR2 are MNHEY and SVGEGT. The CDR3 spans 13 residues. DNA of the CDR3: TGTGTCAGCAGTTATGGCGGCTACAATGAGCAGTTCTTC. It yields the protein CVSSYGGYNEQFF.